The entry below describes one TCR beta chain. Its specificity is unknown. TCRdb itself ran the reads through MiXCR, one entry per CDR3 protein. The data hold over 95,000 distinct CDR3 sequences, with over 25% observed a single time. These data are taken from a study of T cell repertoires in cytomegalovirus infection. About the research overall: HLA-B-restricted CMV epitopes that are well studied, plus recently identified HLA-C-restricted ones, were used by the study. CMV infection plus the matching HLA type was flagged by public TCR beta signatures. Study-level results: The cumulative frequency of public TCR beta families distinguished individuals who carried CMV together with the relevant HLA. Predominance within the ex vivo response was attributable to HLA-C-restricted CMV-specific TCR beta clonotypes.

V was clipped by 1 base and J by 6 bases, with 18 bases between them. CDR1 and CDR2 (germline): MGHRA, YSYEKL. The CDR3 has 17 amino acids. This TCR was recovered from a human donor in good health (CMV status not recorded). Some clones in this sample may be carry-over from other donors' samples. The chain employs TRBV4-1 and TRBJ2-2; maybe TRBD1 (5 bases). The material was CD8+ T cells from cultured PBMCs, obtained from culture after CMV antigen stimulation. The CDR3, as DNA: TGCGCCAGCAGCCAAGTCCCCATCGTAAGGGGTCCCGGGGAGCTGTTTTTT. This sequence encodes CASSQVPIVRGPGELFF.